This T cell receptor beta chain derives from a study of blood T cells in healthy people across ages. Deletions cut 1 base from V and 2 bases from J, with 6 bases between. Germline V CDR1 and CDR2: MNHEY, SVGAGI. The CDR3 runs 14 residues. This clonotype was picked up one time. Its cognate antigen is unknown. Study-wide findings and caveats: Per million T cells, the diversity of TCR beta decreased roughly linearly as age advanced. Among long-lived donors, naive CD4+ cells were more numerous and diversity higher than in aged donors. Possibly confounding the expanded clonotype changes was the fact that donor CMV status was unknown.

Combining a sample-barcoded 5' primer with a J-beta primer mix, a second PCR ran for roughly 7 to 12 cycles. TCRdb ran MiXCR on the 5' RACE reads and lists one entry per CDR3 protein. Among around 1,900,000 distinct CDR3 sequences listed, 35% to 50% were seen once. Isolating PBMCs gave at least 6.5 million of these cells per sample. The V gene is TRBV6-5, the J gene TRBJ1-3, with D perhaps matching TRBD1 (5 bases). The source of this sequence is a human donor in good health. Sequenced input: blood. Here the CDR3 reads CASSYWGTGNTIYF. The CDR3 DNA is TGTGCCAGCAGTTACTGGGGGACTGGAAACACCATATATTTT.